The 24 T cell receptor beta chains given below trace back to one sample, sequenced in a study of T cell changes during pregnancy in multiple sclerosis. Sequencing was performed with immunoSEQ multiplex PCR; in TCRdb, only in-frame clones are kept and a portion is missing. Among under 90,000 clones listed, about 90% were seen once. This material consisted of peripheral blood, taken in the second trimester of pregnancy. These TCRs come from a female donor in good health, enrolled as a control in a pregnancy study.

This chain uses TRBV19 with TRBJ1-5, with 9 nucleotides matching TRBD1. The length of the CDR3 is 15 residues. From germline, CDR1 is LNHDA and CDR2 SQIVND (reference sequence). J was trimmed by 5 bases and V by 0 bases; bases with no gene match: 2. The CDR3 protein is CASSIDGTGYQPQHF. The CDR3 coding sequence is TGTGCCAGTAGTATAGACGGGACAGGGTATCAGCCCCAGCATTTT.

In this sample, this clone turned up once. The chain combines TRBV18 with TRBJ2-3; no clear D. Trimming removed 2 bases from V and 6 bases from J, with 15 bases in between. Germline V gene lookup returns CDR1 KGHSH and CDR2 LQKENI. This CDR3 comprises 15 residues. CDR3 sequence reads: CASSPTAGASDTQYF. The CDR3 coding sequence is TGTGCCAGCTCACCAACGGCAGGTGCCTCCGATACGCAGTATTTT.

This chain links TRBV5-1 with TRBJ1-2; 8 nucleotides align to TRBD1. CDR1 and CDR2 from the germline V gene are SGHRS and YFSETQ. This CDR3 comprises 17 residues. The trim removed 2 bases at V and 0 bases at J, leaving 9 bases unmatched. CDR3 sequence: CASSFTWTQGANYGYTF. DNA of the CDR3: TGCGCCAGCAGCTTCACTTGGACACAGGGGGCTAACTATGGCTACACCTTC.

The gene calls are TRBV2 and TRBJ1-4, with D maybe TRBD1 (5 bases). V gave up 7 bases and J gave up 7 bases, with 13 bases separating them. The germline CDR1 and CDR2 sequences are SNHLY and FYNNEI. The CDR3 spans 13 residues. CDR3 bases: TGTGCCAGCATAGGGGCGGAGGGTGAAAAACTGTTTTTT. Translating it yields CASIGAEGEKLFF. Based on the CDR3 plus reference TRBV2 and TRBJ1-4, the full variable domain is EPEVTQTPSHQVTQMGQEVILRCVPISNHLYFYWYRQILGQKVEFLVSFYNNEISEKSEIFDDQFSVERPDGSNFTLKIRSTKLEDSAMYFCASIGAEGEKLFFGSGTQLSVL.

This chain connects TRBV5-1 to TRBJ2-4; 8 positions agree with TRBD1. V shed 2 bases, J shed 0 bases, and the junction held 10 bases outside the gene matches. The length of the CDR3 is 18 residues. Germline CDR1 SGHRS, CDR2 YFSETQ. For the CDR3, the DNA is TGCGCCAGCAGCTTTGGCACGACAGGGGTGGGAGCCAAAAACATTCAGTACTTC. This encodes CASSFGTTGVGAKNIQYF.

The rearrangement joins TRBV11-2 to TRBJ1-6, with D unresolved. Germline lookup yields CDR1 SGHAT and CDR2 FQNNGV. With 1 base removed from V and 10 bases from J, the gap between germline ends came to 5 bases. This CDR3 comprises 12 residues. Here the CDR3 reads CASSLVMSPLHF. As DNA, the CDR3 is TGTGCCAGCAGCTTAGTTATGTCACCCCTCCACTTT.

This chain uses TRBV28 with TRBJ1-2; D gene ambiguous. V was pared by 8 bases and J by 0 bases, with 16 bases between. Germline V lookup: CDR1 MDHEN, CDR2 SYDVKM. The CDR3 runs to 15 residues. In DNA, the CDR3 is TGTGCCAGCTATAGGACGAGGGAAACTAACTATGGCTACACCTTC. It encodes CASYRTRETNYGYTF.

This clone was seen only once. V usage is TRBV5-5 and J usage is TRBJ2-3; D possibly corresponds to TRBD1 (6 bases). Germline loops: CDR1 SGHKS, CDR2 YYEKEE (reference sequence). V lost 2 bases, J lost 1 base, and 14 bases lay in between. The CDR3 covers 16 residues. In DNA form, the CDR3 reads TGTGCCAGCAGCTTACAGGGTACCCTTGGCACAGATACGCAGTATTTT. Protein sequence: CASSLQGTLGTDTQYF.

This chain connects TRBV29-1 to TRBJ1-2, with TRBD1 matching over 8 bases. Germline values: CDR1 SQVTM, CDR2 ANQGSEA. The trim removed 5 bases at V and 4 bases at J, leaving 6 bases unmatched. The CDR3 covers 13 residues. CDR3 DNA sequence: TGCAGCGTTCTTGACAGGGGCTTCTATGGCTACACCTTC. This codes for CSVLDRGFYGYTF.

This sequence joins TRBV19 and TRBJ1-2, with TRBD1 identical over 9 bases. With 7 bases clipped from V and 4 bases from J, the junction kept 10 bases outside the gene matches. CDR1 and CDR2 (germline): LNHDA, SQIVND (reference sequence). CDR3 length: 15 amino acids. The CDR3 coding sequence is TGTGCCAGTACTCCGACAGGGGGATACCTCTATGGCTACACCTTC. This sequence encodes CASTPTGGYLYGYTF.

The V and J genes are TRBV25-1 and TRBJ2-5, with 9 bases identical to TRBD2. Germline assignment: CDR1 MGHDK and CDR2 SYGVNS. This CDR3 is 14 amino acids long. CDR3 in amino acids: CVTGSGSFQETQYF. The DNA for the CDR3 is TGTGTCACGGGTAGCGGGAGTTTTCAAGAGACCCAGTACTTC.

The CDR3 loop reads CASSTGTGNNSPLHF. In DNA, the CDR3 is TGTGCCAGCAGTACCGGGACAGGGAATAATTCACCCCTCCACTTT. The V and J genes are TRBV28 and TRBJ1-6; 9 bases are shared with TRBD1. The V and J ends lost 5 bases and 5 bases, in that order; junction bases with no gene match: 4. The CDR3 has 15 residues. CDR1 is MDHEN, CDR2 SYDVKM, per germline.

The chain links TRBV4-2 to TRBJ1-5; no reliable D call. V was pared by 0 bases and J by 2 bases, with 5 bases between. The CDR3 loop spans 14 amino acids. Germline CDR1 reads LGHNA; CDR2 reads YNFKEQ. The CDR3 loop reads CASSQEQGNQPQHF. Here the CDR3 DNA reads TGTGCCAGCAGCCAAGAGCAGGGCAATCAGCCCCAGCATTTT.

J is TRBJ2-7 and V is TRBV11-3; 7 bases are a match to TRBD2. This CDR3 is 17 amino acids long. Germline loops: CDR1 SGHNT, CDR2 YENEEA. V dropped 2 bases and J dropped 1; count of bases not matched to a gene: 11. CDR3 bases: TGTGCCAGCAGCTTATCCCTACTAGCGAGTCGATCCTACGAGCAGTACTTC. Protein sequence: CASSLSLLASRSYEQYF.

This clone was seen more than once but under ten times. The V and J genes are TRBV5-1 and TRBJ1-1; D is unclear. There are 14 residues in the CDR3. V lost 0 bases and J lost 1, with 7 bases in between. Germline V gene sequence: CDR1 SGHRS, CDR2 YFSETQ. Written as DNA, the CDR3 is TGCGCCAGCAGCTTGGGGTACAGGAACACTGAAGCTTTCTTT. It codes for CASSLGYRNTEAFF.

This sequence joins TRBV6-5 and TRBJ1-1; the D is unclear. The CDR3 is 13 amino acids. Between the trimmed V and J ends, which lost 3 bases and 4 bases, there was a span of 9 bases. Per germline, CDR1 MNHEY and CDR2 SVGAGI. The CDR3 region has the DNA TGTGCCAGCAGTTATGAGCCTGGCACTGAAGCTTTCTTT. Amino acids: CASSYEPGTEAFF.

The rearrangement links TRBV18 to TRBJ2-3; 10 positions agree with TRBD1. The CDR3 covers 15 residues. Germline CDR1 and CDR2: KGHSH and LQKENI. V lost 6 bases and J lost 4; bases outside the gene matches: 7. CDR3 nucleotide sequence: TGTGCCAGCTCTCCCGACAGGGGGCTTCCAGATACGCAGTATTTT. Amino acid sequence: CASSPDRGLPDTQYF.

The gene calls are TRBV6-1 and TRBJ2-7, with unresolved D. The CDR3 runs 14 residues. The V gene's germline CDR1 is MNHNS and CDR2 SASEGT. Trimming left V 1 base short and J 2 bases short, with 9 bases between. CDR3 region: CASSEEAGAYEQYF. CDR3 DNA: TGTGCCAGCAGTGAAGAGGCAGGCGCCTACGAGCAGTACTTC.

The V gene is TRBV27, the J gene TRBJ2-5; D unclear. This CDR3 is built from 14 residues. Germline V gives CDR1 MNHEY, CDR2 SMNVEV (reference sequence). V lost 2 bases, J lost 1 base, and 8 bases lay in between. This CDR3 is CASSLEYRQETQYF. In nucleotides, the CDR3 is TGTGCCAGCAGTTTAGAGTATCGCCAAGAGACCCAGTACTTC.

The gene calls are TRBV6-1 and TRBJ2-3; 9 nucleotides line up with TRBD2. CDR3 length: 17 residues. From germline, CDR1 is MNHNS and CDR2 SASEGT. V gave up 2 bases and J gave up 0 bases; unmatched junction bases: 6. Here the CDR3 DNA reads TGTGCCAGCAGTGAACTAGCGGGGTTTGGGAGCACAGATACGCAGTATTTT. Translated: CASSELAGFGSTDTQYF.

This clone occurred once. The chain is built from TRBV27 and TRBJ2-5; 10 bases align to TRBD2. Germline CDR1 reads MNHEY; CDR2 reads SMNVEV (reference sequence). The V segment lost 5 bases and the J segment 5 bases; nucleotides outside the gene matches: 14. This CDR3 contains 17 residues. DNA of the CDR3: TGTGCCAGCAGTCACAAGCGGGAGGGGCGAAAGGGGGAGACCCAGTACTTC. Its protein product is CASSHKREGRKGETQYF.

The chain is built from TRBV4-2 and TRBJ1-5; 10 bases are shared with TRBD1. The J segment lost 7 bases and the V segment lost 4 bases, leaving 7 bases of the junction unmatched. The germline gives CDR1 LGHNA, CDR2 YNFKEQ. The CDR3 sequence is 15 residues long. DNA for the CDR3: TGTGCCAGCAGCCCGGGACAGGGGCTAGGACAGCCCCAGCATTTT. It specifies CASSPGQGLGQPQHF.

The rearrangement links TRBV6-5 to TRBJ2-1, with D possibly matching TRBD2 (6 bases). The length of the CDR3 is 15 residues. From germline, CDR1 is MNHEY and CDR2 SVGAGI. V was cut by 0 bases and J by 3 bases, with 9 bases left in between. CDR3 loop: CASSYSRGVYNEQFF. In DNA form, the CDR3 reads TGTGCCAGCAGTTACTCCCGCGGGGTCTACAATGAGCAGTTCTTC.

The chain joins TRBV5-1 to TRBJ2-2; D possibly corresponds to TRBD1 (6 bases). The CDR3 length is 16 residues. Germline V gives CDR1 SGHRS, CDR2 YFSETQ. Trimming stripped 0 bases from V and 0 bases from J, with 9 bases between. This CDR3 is CASSLVSGANTGELFF. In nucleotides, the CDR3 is TGCGCCAGCAGCTTGGTGTCAGGGGCGAACACCGGGGAGCTGTTTTTT.